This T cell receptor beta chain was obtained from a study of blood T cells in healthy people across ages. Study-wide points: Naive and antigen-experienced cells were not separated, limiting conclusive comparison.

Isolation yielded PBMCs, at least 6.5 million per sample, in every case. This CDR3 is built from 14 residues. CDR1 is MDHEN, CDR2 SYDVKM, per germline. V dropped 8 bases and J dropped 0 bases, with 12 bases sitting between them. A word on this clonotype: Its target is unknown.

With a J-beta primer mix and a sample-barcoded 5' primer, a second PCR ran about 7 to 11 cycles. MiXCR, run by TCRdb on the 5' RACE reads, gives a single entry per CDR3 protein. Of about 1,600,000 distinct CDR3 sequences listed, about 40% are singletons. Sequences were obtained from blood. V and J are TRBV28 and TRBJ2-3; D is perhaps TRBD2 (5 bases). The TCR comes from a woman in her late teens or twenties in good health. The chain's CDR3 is CASLRAGSTDTQYF. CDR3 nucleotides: TGTGCCAGCCTGAGGGCCGGAAGCACAGATACGCAGTATTTT.